This T cell receptor beta chain was recovered during a study of CXCR3-negative and CXCR3-positive naive CD8 T cells. Regarding the study as a whole: Memory CD8+ cells showed much lower diversity, while both naive subsets displayed comparably high diversity. The TRBV-TRBJ usage of naive CXCR3-negative and CXCR3-positive cells was similar, but that of memory cells differed.

The TRB libraries of cDNA were built by UMI-labeled 5' RACE. TCRdb re-called the 5' RACE reads; one entry per CDR3 protein, DNA not given. This sample's table reports 45,000 to 55,000 distinct CDR3 sequences. Germline V gene lookup returns CDR1 SQVTM and CDR2 ANQGSEA. The length of the CDR3 is 14 residues. For this clonotype: Its specificity is not known.

The receptor comes from a human donor in good health. Some clones in this sample may be carry-over from other donors' samples. Sequenced: memory CD8+ T cells from blood. The rearrangement joins TRBV29-1 to TRBJ1-1; the D gene TCRdb calls, TRBD1, cannot be checked with no DNA. The CDR3 protein is CSVEVAEGGTEAFF.